Presented here are 10 T cell receptor beta chains from one specimen sequenced in a study of OX40 agonist ivuxolimab in advanced cancers. Library prep was done by the immunoSEQ multiplex PCR assay. Here the immuneACCESS table is served through TCRdb, limited to in-frame sequences with V and J called. Missing clones are a known gap in these copies; in checked studies unresolved V genes cover under half, and the rest lacks a known reason. The sample profile shows tens of thousands of clones; 89% of them were found once. Of the sample, 5% to 7% is held by the ten largest clones. The input for sequencing was CD4+ or CD8+ T cells sorted from blood, taken in a trial of the OX40 agonist ivuxolimab. All receptors derive from an adult with an advanced solid tumor such as melanoma, head and neck, liver or kidney cancer.

CDR3 protein: CSVRTSGSYEQYF. Here the CDR3 DNA reads TGCAGCGTCAGGACTAGCGGGAGTTACGAGCAGTACTTC. J is TRBJ2-7 and V is TRBV29-1, with 13 bases lining up with TRBD2. The V segment lost 6 bases and the J segment 4 bases; nucleotides outside the gene matches: 3. Germline-derived CDR1 and CDR2 are SQVTM and ANQGSEA. This CDR3 has 13 amino acids.

This chain links TRBV7-8 with TRBJ1-5; D may be TRBD1 (5 bases). Germline V gene sequence: CDR1 SGHVS, CDR2 FQNEAQ. The CDR3 is 16 residues long. Deletions cut 1 base from V and 1 base from J, with 11 bases between. The CDR3 bases are TGTGCCAGCAGCTTAGTCCCCCGGGACAGCAATCAGCCCCAGCATTTT. Amino acids: CASSLVPRDSNQPQHF.

The chain is built from TRBV27 and TRBJ2-1; D might be TRBD1 (6 bases). Trimming shortened V by 5 bases and J by 2 bases, and 13 bases separated the two germline ends. The CDR3 contains 15 residues. The germline V gene has CDR1 MNHEY and CDR2 SMNVEV (reference sequence). In nucleotides, the CDR3 is TGTGCCAGCAGTCTACAGGGAGCCCCCTACAATGAGCAGTTCTTC. It specifies CASSLQGAPYNEQFF.

The chain combines TRBV15 with TRBJ2-3; TRBD1 matches at 9 bases. The V gene end was trimmed by 6 bases and the J gene end by 3 bases; junction bases not matched to a gene: 4. Looked up from germline, CDR1 is LNHNV and CDR2 is YYDKDF (reference sequence). The CDR3 sequence is 14 residues long. The CDR3 sequence is CATSPGTGTDTQYF. The DNA for the CDR3 is TGTGCCACCAGTCCCGGGACAGGGACAGATACGCAGTATTTT.

This clone appeared a single time. As DNA, the CDR3 is TGTGCCAGCAGCCCCGATGGACAGGGGATAGCCTACGAGCAGTACTTC. Its translation is CASSPDGQGIAYEQYF. The chain is built from TRBV5-6 and TRBJ2-7; TRBD1 matches at 9 bases. The CDR3 totals 16 residues. After removal of 4 bases from V and 2 bases from J, the junction contained 10 bases not matched to a gene. Germline V lookup: CDR1 SGHDT, CDR2 YYEEEE.

This chain links TRBV15 with TRBJ2-1, with D perhaps given as TRBD1 or TRBD2 (5 bases each). The germline gives CDR1 LNHNV, CDR2 YYDKDF (reference sequence). Trimming pared 0 bases from V and 8 bases from J, leaving 14 bases between. CDR3 length: 15 amino acids. CDR3 DNA sequence: TGTGCCACCAGCAGAGATCGAACGGGGCATCATGAGCAGTTCTTC. This gives the protein CATSRDRTGHHEQFF.

The rearrangement joins TRBV7-2 to TRBJ2-7; 8 bases agree with TRBD2. This CDR3 comprises 15 residues. Looked up from germline, CDR1 is SGHTA and CDR2 is FQGNSA. Losses at the gene ends were 4 bases for V and 0 bases for J; bases not matched to a gene: 5. CDR3 in DNA: TGTGCCAGCAGCTGGTTTAGCGGGAACTCCTACGAGCAGTACTTC. Amino acid sequence: CASSWFSGNSYEQYF.

V is TRBV18 and J is TRBJ2-2; D unresolved. The CDR3 loop spans 15 amino acids. CDR1 and CDR2 from the germline V gene are KGHSH and LQKENI. V was cut by 7 bases and J by 1 base, with 13 bases left in between. The CDR3 protein is CASCPRDKNTGELFF. The CDR3 nucleotides read TGTGCCAGCTGTCCCAGAGACAAGAACACCGGGGAGCTGTTTTTT.

J is TRBJ2-5 and V is TRBV12-5; no definite D call. CDR1 and CDR2 from the germline V gene are LGHNT and FRNRAP. Trimming stripped 3 bases from V and 4 bases from J, with 3 bases between. The CDR3 covers 11 residues. Written as DNA, the CDR3 is TGTGCTAGTGGTTTTGGAGAGACCCAGTACTTC. It translates to CASGFGETQYF.

The chain carries TRBV13 and TRBJ1-2; the match to TRBD1 covers 9 bases. The ends lost 4 bases at V and 2 bases at J; junction bases unmatched: 8. The length of the CDR3 is 16 residues. Per germline, CDR1 PRHDT and CDR2 FYEKMQ (reference sequence). The CDR3: CASSSGQGAENYGYTF. CDR3 coding DNA: TGTGCCAGCAGCTCGGGACAGGGAGCCGAAAACTATGGCTACACCTTC.